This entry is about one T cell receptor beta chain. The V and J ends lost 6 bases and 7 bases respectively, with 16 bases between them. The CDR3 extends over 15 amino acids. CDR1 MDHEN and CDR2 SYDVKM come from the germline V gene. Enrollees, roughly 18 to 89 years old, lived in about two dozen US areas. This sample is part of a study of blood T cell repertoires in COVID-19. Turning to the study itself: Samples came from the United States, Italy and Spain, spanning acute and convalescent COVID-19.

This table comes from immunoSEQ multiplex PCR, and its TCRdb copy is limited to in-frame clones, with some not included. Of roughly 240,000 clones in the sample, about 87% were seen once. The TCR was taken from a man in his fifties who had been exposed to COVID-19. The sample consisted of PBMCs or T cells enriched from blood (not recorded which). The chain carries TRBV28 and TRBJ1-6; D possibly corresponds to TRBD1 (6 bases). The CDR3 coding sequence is TGTGCCAGCAGAGGGGGAAGGCAGGAAAATTCACCCCTCCACTTT. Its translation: CASRGGRQENSPLHF.